The text below deals with one T cell receptor beta chain. The PCR employed 60 Vbeta primers together with 13 Jbeta primers. Original processing notes: An analysis performed later counted around 80 million unique TCR beta chains (approximately 12 million of them shared). Produced via immunoSEQ multiplex PCR; TCRdb's table is partial and in-frame only. V and J calls plus clone size are reproduced from that table; the DNA served to infer D and trimming. The data hold about 160,000 clones, with around 81% observed a single time. Though nominally healthy at sampling, donors likely had unrecorded immune exposures. The data belong to a study of cytomegalovirus exposure and HLA in healthy donors. J lost 5 bases, V lost 5 bases, and 10 bases had no gene match. CDR1 and CDR2 from the germline V gene are SGHTA and FQGTGA. The CDR3 contains 15 residues.

The chain uses TRBV7-3 and TRBJ2-3, with 7 bases identical to TRBD2. The sequencing sample was made of PBMCs. This sequence was found in a man aged 35 to 55 in good health and CMV-seronegative. The DNA of the CDR3 is TGTGCCAGCAGCCGACGGGGCGGGAGTTTAGATACGCAGTATTTT. This sequence encodes CASSRRGGSLDTQYF. Drawing the rest from reference TRBV7-3 and TRBJ2-3, the complete variable domain is GAGVSQTPSNKVTEKGKYVELRCDPISGHTALYWYRQSLGQGPEFLIYFQGTGAADDSGLPNDRFFAVRPEGSVSTLKIQRTERGDSAVYLCASSRRGGSLDTQYFGPGTRLTVL.